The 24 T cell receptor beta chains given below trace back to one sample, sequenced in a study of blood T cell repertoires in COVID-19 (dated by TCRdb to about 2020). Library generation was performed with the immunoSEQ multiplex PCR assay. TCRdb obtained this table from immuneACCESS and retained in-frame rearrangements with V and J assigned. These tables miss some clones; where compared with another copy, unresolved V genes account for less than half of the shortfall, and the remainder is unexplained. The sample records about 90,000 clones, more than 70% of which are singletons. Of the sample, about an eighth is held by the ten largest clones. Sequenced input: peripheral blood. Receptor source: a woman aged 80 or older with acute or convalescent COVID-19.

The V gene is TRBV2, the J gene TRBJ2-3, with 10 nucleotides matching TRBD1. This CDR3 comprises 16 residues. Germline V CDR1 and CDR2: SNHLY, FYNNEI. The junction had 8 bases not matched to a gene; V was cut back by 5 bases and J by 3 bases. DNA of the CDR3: TGTGCCAGCAGTCAACCGGGACAGGGGTTGACAGATACGCAGTATTTT. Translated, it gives CASSQPGQGLTDTQYF.

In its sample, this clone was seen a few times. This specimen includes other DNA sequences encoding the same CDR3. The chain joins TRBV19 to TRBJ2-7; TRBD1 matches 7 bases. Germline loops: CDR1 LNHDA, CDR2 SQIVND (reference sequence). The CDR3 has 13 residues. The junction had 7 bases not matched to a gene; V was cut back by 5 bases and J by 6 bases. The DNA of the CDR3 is TGTGCCAGTAGTCCATGGACAGGTGCCGAGCAGTACTTC. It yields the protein CASSPWTGAEQYF.

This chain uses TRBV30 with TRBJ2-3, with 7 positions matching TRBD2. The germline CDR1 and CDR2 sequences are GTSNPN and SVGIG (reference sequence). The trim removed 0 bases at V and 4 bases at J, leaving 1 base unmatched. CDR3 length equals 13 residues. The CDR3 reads CAWSVGGSDTQYF. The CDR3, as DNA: TGTGCCTGGAGTGTGGGAGGGTCAGATACGCAGTATTTT. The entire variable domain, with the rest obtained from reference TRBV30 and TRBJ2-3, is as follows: SQTIHQWPATLVQPVGSPLSLECTVEGTSNPNLYWYRQAAGRGLQLLFYSVGIGQISSEVPQNLSASRPQDRQFILSSKKLLLSDSGFYLCAWSVGGSDTQYFGPGTRLTVL.

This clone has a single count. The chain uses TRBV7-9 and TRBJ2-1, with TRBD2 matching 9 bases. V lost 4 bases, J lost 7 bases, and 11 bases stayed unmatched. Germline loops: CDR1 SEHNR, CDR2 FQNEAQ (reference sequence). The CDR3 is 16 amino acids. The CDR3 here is CASSSREGGGANEQFF. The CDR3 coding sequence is TGTGCCAGCAGCTCCAGAGAGGGCGGGGGGGCGAATGAGCAGTTCTTC.

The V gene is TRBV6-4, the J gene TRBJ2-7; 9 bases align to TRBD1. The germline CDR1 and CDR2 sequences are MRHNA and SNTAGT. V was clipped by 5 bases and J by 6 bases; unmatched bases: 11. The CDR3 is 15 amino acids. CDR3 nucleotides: TGTGCCAGCAGTCGGAACAGGGGGCGGTATCGCGAGCAGTACTTC. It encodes CASSRNRGRYREQYF.

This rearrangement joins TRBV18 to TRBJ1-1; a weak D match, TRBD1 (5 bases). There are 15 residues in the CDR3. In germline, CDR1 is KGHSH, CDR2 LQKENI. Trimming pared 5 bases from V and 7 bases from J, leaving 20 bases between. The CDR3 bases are TGTGCCAGCTCAGAATTGGATCGGTGGGGGGGTGAAGCTTTCTTT. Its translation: CASSELDRWGGEAFF.

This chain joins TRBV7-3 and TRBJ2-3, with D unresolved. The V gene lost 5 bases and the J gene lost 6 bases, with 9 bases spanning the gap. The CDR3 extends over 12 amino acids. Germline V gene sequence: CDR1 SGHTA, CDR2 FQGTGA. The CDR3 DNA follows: TGTGCCAGCAGCCAGACCGGGGATACGCAGTATTTT. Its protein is CASSQTGDTQYF. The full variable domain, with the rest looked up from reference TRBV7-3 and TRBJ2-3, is GAGVSQTPSNKVTEKGKYVELRCDPISGHTALYWYRQSLGQGPEFLIYFQGTGAADDSGLPNDRFFAVRPEGSVSTLKIQRTERGDSAVYLCASSQTGDTQYFGPGTRLTVL.

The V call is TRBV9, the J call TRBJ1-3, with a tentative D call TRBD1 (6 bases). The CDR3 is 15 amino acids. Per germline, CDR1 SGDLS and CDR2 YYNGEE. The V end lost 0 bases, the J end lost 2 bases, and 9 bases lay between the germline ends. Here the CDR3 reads CASSVGQVAGNTIYF. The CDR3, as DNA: TGTGCCAGCAGCGTAGGACAGGTCGCTGGAAACACCATATATTTT.

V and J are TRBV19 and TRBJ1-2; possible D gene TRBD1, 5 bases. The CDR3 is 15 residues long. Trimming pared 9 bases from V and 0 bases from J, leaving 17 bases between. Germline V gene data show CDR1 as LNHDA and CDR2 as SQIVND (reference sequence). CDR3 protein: CASHPQGIPNYGYTF. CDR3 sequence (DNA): TGTGCCAGCCATCCCCAGGGAATTCCTAACTATGGCTACACCTTC.

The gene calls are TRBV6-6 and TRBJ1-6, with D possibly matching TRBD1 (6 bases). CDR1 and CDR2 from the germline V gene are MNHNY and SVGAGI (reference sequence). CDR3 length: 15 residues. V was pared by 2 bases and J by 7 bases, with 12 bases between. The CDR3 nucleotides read TGTGCCAGCAGTTACCCCCAGGGACACAATTCACCCCTCCACTTT. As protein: CASSYPQGHNSPLHF.

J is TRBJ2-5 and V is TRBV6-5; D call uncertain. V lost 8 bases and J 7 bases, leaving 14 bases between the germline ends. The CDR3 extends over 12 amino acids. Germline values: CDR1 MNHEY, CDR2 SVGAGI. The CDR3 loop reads CASGDGQRTQYF. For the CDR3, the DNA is TGTGCCAGCGGAGACGGCCAGCGGACCCAGTACTTC.

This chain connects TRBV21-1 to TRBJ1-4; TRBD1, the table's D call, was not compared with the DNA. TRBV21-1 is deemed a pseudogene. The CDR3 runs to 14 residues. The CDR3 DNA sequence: TGTGCCAGCAGCAAGCAGGATTGGGATGAAAAACTGTTTTTT. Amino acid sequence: CASSKQDWDEKLFF.

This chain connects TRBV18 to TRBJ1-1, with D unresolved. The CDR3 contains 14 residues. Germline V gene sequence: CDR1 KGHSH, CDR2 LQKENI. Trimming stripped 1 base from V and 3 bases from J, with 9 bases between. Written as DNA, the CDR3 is TGTGCCAGCTCACCACAGCCTCAAGACACTGAAGCTTTCTTT. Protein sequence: CASSPQPQDTEAFF.

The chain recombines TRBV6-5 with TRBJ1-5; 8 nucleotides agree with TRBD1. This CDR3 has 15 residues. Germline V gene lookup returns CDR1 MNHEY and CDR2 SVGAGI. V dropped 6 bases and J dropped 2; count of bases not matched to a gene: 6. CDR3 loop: CASSLAGGGNQPQHF. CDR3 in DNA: TGTGCCAGCAGCCTAGCAGGGGGCGGCAATCAGCCCCAGCATTTT.

In nucleotides, the CDR3 is TGTGCCAGAAGCTTGCTGTCAACAGTTGGCGGCTACACCTTC. Its translation: CARSLLSTVGGYTF. This chain links TRBV5-3 with TRBJ1-2; D is undetermined. TRBV5-3 is labeled an ORF, and its function is uncertain. CDR3 size: 14 residues. Between the trimmed V and J ends, which lost 1 base and 8 bases, there was a span of 15 bases.

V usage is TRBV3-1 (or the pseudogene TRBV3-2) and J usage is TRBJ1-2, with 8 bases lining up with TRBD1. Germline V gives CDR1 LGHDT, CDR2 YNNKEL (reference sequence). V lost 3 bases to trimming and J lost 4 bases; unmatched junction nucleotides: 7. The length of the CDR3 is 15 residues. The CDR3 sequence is CASSHISGTGYGYTF. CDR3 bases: TGTGCCAGCAGCCATATATCCGGGACAGGCTATGGCTACACCTTC.

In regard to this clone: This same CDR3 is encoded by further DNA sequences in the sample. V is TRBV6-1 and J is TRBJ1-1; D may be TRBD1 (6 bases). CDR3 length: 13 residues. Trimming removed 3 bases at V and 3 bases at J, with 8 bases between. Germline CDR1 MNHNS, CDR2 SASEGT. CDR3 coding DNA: TGTGCCAGCAGTGACAGGGGATACACTGAAGCTTTCTTT. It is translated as CASSDRGYTEAFF.

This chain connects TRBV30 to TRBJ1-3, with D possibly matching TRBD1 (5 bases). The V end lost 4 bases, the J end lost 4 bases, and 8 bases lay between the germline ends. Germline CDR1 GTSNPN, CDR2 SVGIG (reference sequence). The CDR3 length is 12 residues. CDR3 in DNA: TGTGCCTGGAAGGGGCTCGGAAACACCATATATTTT. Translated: CAWKGLGNTIYF.

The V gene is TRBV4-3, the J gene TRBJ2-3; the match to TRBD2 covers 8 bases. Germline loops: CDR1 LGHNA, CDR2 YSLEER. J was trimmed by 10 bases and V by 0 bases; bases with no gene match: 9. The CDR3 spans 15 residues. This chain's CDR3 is CASSQEGLAGAAQYF. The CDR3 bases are TGCGCCAGCAGCCAAGAAGGTCTAGCGGGCGCGGCGCAGTATTTT.

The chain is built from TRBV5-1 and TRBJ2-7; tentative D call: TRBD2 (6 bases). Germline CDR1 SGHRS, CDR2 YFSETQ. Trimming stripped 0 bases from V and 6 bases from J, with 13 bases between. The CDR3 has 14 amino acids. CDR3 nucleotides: TGCGCCAGCAGCTTGGCGGGACTCTCCGGCGAGCAGTACTTC. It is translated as CASSLAGLSGEQYF. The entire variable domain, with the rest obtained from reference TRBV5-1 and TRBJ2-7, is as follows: KAGVTQTPRYLIKTRGQQVTLSCSPISGHRSVSWYQQTPGQGLQFLFEYFSETQRNKGNFPGRFSGRQFSNSRSEMNVSTLELGDSALYLCASSLAGLSGEQYFGPGTRLTVT.

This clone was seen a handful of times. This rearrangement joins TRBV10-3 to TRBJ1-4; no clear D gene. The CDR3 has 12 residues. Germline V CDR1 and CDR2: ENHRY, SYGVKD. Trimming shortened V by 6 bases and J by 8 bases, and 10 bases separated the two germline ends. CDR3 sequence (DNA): TGTGCCATCAGCGGGGAACGGGAAAAACTGTTTTTT. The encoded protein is CAISGEREKLFF.

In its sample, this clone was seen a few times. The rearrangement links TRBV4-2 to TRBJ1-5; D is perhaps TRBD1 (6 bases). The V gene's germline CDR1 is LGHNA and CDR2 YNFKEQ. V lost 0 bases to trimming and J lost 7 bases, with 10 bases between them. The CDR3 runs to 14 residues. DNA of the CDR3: TGTGCCAGCAGCCAAGATCAGGGGTTCCAGCCCCAGCATTTT. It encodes CASSQDQGFQPQHF.

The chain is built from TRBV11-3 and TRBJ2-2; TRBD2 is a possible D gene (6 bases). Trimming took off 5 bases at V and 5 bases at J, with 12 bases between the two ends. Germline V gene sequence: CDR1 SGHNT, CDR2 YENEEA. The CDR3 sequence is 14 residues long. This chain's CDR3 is CASSTRGYTGELFF. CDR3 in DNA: TGTGCCAGCAGCACCCGGGGGTATACCGGGGAGCTGTTTTTT.

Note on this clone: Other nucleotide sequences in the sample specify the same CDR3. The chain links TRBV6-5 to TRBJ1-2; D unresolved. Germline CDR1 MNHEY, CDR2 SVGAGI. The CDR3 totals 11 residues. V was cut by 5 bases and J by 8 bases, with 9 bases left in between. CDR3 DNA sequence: TGTGCCAGCAGTAACAGAATCGGCTACACCTTC. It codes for CASSNRIGYTF.